Included here is one T cell receptor beta chain sequence, with context. TCRdb keeps only in-frame clones here, not all; method: immunoSEQ multiplex PCR. The sample carries a few hundred thousand clones, 75% to 90% recorded once. This sample is part of a study of blood T cell repertoires in COVID-19. V lost 3 bases to trimming and J lost 2 bases; unmatched junction nucleotides: 9. The CDR3 runs to 15 residues. CDR1 is GTSNPN and CDR2 is SVGIG in the germline V gene (reference sequence). This TCR was sampled from a woman aged 50 to 60 who had recovered from COVID-19. The chain has TRBV30 and TRBJ1-1; 7 bases align to TRBD1. The sample comprised PBMCs or T cells enriched from blood (not recorded which). The CDR3 DNA reads as TGTGCCTGGAGGTGGGTGGGGACAGCTAACACTGAAGCTTTCTTT. As protein: CAWRWVGTANTEAFF.